This T cell receptor beta chain was profiled in a study of T cell responses to AZD1222 COVID-19 vaccine. Clones were sequenced by immunoSEQ multiplex PCR, and TCRdb holds only the in-frame ones, with some missing. The sample records 120,000 or so clones, about 90% being singletons. Trimming stripped 2 bases from V and 6 bases from J, with 11 bases between. The CDR3 is 15 amino acids. Germline V gene lookup returns CDR1 MDHEN and CDR2 SYDVKM. With regard to this clone: Antigen unknown.

Points from the study as a whole: Per reports, nearly half of all spike-specific TCRs target regions that are unmutated in variants. At baseline, just six AZD1222 recipients tested seropositive. Donors were chiefly white British, with a greater number of females, and clonal diversity was perhaps underestimated.

The chain links TRBV28 to TRBJ1-6; D is perhaps TRBD1 (5 bases). The receptor was isolated from an adult in good health. Sequenced material: peripheral blood, taken on day 0 of MenACWY control vaccination. CDR3 bases: TGTGCCAGCAGTTTAGGATCAGGGAGTAATTCACCCCTCCACTTT. This translates into CASSLGSGSNSPLHF. Together with reference TRBV28 and TRBJ1-6, the CDR3 gives the full variable domain: DVKVTQSSRYLVKRTGEKVFLECVQDMDHENMFWYRQDPGLGLRLIYFSYDVKMKEKGDIPEGYSVSREKKERFSLILESASTNQTSMYLCASSLGSGSNSPLHFGNGTRLTVT.